The 6 T cell receptor beta chains in this list originate from one sample, sequenced in a study of read filtering for tumor transcriptome and immune sequencing. Molecular barcoded adaptors covering alpha/delta and beta/gamma chains were used on roughly 370 ng RNA. A single record per CDR3 protein comes from TCRdb applying MiXCR to the reads. Here the sample spans tens of thousands of distinct CDR3 sequences, approximately 12% being singletons. Sequencing was carried out using a population of CD138-negative cells sorted from bone marrow. These receptor sequences come from a donor at least 40 years old with multiple myeloma.

This clonotype came up many times. The gene calls are TRBV11-2 and TRBJ2-2; possible D gene TRBD1, 6 bases. Germline values: CDR1 SGHAT, CDR2 FQNNGV. Trimming took 5 bases from V and 0 from J, leaving 16 bases between them. The CDR3 has 17 amino acids. CDR3 DNA sequence: TGTGCCAGCAGCCCGCACCCAGACAGGCCGAACACCGGGGAGCTGTTTTTT. Protein sequence: CASSPHPDRPNTGELFF. The full variable domain, with the rest looked up from reference TRBV11-2 and TRBJ2-2, is EAGVAQSPRYKIIEKRQSVAFWCNPISGHATLYWYQQILGQGPKLLIQFQNNGVVDDSQLPKDRFSAERLKGVDSTLKIQPAKLEDSAVYLCASSPHPDRPNTGELFFGEGSRLTVL.

The gene calls are TRBV6-6 and TRBJ1-3, with a possible D match to TRBD1 (5 bases). CDR1 and CDR2 from the germline V gene are MNHNY and SVGAGI (reference sequence). V lost 2 bases and J 6 bases, leaving 14 bases between the germline ends. This CDR3 is 15 amino acids long. CDR3 sequence reads: CASSYGTVNLNTIYF. The CDR3 region has the DNA TGTGCCAGCAGTTACGGGACCGTGAACTTAAACACCATATATTTT.

This chain uses TRBV6-1 with TRBJ2-1; possibly TRBD2 for D (5 bases). This CDR3 has 16 amino acids. The germline V gene has CDR1 MNHNS and CDR2 SASEGT. V was cut by 7 bases and J by 6 bases, with 22 bases left in between. The CDR3 sequence: CASTDTRWYLSNEQFF. CDR3 bases: TGTGCCAGCACCGATACTAGGTGGTACTTAAGCAATGAGCAGTTCTTC.

This clonotype was found many times. This rearrangement joins TRBV10-3 to TRBJ1-3, with D unclear. The germline V and J ends were trimmed by 3 bases and 0 bases, with 15 bases remaining between them. The V gene's germline CDR1 is ENHRY and CDR2 SYGVKD. The CDR3 contains 17 residues. The CDR3 nucleotides are TGTGCCATCAGTGACTCCCGGGGAGGGAGCTCTGGAAACACCATATATTTT. Its translation is CAISDSRGGSSGNTIYF.

In this sample, this clonotype turned up a few times. This is likely a read error, given that the CDR3 carries no conserved phenylalanine or tryptophan at its end. CDR3 sequence: CSARVGAGGQNEQFS. The CDR3 region has the DNA TGCAGTGCTAGAGTCGGAGCGGGAGGGCAAAATGAGCAGTTCTCC. The chain employs TRBV20-1 and TRBJ2-1, with TRBD2 matching 10 bases. Germline assignment: CDR1 DFQATT and CDR2 SNEGSKA (reference sequence). J gave up 7 bases and V 1 base, and 7 bases lay outside the gene matches. The CDR3 covers 15 residues.

This clonotype was seen repeatedly, ten times or more. CDR3 region: CASSQDVVVAGGYTF. In DNA, the CDR3 is TGTGCCAGCAGCCAAGATGTTGTTGTCGCTGGAGGCTACACCTTC. V usage is TRBV5-4 and J usage is TRBJ1-2; D ambiguous. Trimming took 4 bases from V and 8 from J, leaving 21 bases between them. The CDR3 loop spans 15 amino acids. CDR1 is SGHNT and CDR2 is YYREEE in the germline V gene (reference sequence).